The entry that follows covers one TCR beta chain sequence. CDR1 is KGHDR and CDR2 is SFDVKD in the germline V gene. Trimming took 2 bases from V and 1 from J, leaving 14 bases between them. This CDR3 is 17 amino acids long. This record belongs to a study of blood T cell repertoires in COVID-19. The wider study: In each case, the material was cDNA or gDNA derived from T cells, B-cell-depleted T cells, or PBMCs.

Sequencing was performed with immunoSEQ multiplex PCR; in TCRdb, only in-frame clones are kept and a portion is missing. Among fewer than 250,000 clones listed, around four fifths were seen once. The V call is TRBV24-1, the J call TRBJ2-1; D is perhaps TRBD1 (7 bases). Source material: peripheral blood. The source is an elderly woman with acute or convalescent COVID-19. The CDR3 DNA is TGTGCCACCAGTGATTCCGCGGAGGGGGCGTCCTACAATGAGCAGTTCTTC. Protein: CATSDSAEGASYNEQFF.